This TCR beta chain was documented in a study of stem cell transplantation in POMP-related autoinflammatory disease. As for the study in general: Hypothesis: faulty thymoproteasomes impair CD8+ T-cell selection, skewing TRB repertoires. Pre-transplant patients had naive-skewed CD4+ T cells and few CD8+ T cells.

Sequencing was performed with immunoSEQ multiplex PCR; in TCRdb, only in-frame clones are kept and a portion is missing. The data hold more than 8,500 clones, with about 85% observed a single time. Study observations and caveats: In patients with PRAID, every analyzed T-cell subset tended to show lower diversity and higher clonality. Fewer unique TRB V-J gene pairings were identified in patients with PRAID.

The germline V gene has CDR1 LNHNV and CDR2 YYDKDF (reference sequence). This CDR3 spans 15 amino acids. V shed 0 bases and J shed 5 bases, with 13 bases lying between them. Details on this clone: As yet, its antigen is unknown.

The source was CD4+ T cells from PBMCs, collected after stem cell transplantation. This chain links TRBV15 with TRBJ2-5, with D maybe TRBD1 (5 bases). The TCR sequence derives from a human patient with POMP-related autoinflammation and immune dysregulation (PRAID). Some T cells may be graft donor cells. CDR3 sequence: CATSRDRSGMETQYF. In DNA, the CDR3 is TGTGCCACCAGCAGAGATCGGTCAGGGATGGAGACCCAGTACTTC.